This TCR beta chain was profiled in a study of shared clonotypes between healthy human individuals (dated by TCRdb to between 2020 and 2021). For the study in its entirety: A few men and two women, aged 18 to 49 years, made up the cohort. For each donor, CD4 naive and CD4 memory were each run on three plates, CD8 naive on two plates, and CD8 memory on one plate. Different laboratories and diverse techniques were used to prepare libraries and sequence TCR repertoires, to increase sequencing depth and limit assay-specific biases. To estimate repertoire size and how much clonotypes are shared between individuals, the study performed deep sequencing of blood TCR repertoires from a few healthy adults. Per donor, leukapheresis produced somewhere between about 0.8 and 9 billion PBMCs. General findings and caveats noted by the study authors: The genetic and exposure-history diversity represented was limited by the small number of donors. Naive subsets generally had larger estimated clonotype richness than memory subsets. Compared with non-shared clonotypes, the clonotypes found in all four sorted-subset donors had higher generation probabilities. When several donors were compared, the shared fraction of clonotypes was 5% to 6.5% for naive CD4, approximately 3.3% for naive CD8, 2.3% for memory CD4, and 0.35% to 0.4% for memory CD8. Only blood was sampled, and tissue TCR repertoires likely differ from those in blood. Even with the large sequencing depth, rarefaction of the sorted-subset datasets indicated that sequencing was incomplete. Pairwise subsampling indicated that sequencing depth was expected to affect the degree of clonotype sharing among donors.

Trimming removed 0 bases from V and 1 base from J, leaving 8 bases between the germline ends. From cysteine to phenylalanine, the CDR3 is 15 amino acids long. The DNA shown is the 45-base CDR3, in frame from base 1. According to the germline V gene (reference sequence), CDR1 reads SGHKS and CDR2 reads YYEKEE. Using the deep immunoSEQ assay, TCR CDR3 regions were amplified from genomic DNA by multiplex PCR. For each cell subset, the extracted genomic DNA was distributed evenly across all wells of several immunoSEQ 96-well plates, and each plate served as one replicate. For sorted subsets, 150 to 250 ng of genomic DNA, equivalent to some 30,000 T cell genomes, went into each replicate PCR. Purified libraries were quantified with a Qubit 3.0 fluorometer, sized on a Bioanalyzer 2100, and re-quantified with the KAPA Library Quantification kit. Every immunoSEQ 96-well plate was sequenced on a dedicated single-read 150-cycle Illumina NextSeq 550 flow cell. The paper's processing steps were these. Because only junctional sequences without quality scores were contained in the immunoSEQ output, filtering matching that applied to full-length reads could not be performed. To assign V/J genes and CDR3, sequences were annotated against IMGT germline references using PyIR, a Python wrapper for IgBLAST v1.9. Reads were removed for weak V/J assignments (E-value above 1e-6), missing CDR3, stop codons, out-of-frame junctions, or ambiguous translated residues. V3J clonotypes were defined as sequences sharing an identical inferred V gene, J gene, and CDR3 amino acid sequence. Percentage overlap between repertoires was computed as shared unique clonotypes divided by the size of the smaller repertoire. Richness of each repertoire was evaluated using RTK rarefaction, the Chao1 estimator, and Recon v2.1 estimates of unobserved clonotypes. OLGA was used to compute generation probabilities for all TCRbeta clonotypes that the gDNA method yielded from a handful of donors. The source is immuneACCESS, and TCRdb retained only in-frame sequences with V and J called. Part of the clones is not carried over; for the studies checked, unresolved V genes explain less than half of this, and the remainder is unexplained. V, J and clone size derive from that table, while D and trimming were established from the DNA sequence. This sample gives over a million clones in total; over 95% of them show up just once. The ten largest clones capture roughly 1.2% of the sample.

Points on this clone: The clone's antigen remains unknown. No qualities accompany the bases; no much larger clone lies one base away.

The donors were healthy, HIV-negative adults with no recently reported acute infections or vaccinations. All donors were Caucasian adults living in Nashville, Tennessee, USA. CD4+ T cells were enriched by magnetic negative selection, after which naive cells were positively selected on CD45RA and the negative fraction was taken as the memory subset. Blood was obtained by leukapheresis, after which PBMCs were separated by Ficoll-Histopaque density gradient centrifugation and cryopreserved in liquid nitrogen vapor phase. Analytical flow cytometry was used to check the purity and quantity of every magnetically sorted T cell population. From each sorted fraction, genomic DNA was isolated and quantified by UV absorbance on a Nanodrop 2000c.

The sequence links TRBV5-5 to TRBJ1-5; the D gene is perhaps TRBD1, on 5 matching bases. The receptor was derived from a man aged 25 to 40 in good health. The sample consisted of naive CD4+ T cells sorted from blood. This specimen's cell subset or site label, interpreted: CD45RA+ positively selected. This receptor has the CDR3 CASSLDGGSNQPQHF. The base sequence is TGTGCCAGCAGCTTGGACGGGGGGAGCAATCAGCCCCAGCATTTT.